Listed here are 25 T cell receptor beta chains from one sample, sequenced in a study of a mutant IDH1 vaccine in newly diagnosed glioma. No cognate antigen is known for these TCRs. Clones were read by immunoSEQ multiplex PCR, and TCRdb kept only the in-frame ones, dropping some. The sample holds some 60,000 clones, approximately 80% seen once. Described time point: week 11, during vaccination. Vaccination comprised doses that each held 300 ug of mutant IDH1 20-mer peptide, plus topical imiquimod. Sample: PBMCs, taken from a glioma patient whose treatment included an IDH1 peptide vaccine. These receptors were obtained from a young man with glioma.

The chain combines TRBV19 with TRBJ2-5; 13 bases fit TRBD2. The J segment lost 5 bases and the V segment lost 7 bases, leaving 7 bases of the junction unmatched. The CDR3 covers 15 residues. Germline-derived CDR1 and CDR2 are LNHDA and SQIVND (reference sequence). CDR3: CASTTSGRAAETQYF. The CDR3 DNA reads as TGTGCCAGTACCACTAGCGGGAGGGCCGCCGAGACCCAGTACTTC.

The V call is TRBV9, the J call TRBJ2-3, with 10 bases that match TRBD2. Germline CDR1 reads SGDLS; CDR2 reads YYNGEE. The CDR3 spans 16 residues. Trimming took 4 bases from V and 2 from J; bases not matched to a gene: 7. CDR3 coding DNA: TGTGCCAGCAGCCCACAAAGCGGGAGGGACACAGATACGCAGTATTTT. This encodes CASSPQSGRDTDTQYF. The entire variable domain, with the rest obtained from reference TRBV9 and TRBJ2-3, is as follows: DSGVTQTPKHLITATGQRVTLRCSPRSGDLSVYWYQQSLDQGLQFLIQYYNGEERAKGNILERFSAQQFPDLHSELNLSSLELGDSALYFCASSPQSGRDTDTQYFGPGTRLTVL.

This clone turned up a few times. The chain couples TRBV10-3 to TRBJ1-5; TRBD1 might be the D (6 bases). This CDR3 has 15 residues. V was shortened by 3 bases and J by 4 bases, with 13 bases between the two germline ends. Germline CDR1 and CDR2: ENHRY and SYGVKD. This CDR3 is CAISDSGRGNQPQHF. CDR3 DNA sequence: TGTGCCATCAGTGATTCGGGGAGGGGGAATCAGCCCCAGCATTTT.

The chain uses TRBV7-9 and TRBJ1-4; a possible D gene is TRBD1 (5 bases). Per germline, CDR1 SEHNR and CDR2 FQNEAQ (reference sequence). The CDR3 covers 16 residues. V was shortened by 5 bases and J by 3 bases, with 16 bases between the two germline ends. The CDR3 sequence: CASSPPPGYANEKLFF. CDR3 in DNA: TGTGCCAGCAGCCCCCCGCCAGGGTACGCTAATGAAAAACTGTTTTTT.

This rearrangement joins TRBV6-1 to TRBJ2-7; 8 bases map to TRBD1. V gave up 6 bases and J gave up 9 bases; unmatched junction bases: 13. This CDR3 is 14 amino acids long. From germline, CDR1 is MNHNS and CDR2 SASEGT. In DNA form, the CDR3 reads TGTGCCAGCAGCATGGGACAGGCGGTGGAAGGGCAGTACTTC. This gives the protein CASSMGQAVEGQYF.

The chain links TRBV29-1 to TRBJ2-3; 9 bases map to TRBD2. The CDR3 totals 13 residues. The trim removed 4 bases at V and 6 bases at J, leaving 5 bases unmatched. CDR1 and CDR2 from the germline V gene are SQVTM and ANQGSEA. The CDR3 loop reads CSVGASGDDTQYF. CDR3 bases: TGCAGCGTTGGGGCTAGCGGGGATGATACGCAGTATTTT.

DNA of the CDR3: TGTGCCAGCAGCTTATTAGCGGGAGGGGGTGAGACCCAGTACTTC. Protein product: CASSLLAGGGETQYF. The chain carries TRBV13 and TRBJ2-5, with 11 positions matching TRBD2. V shed 2 bases and J 5 bases; nucleotides not matched to a gene: 4. The germline V gene has CDR1 PRHDT and CDR2 FYEKMQ (reference sequence). The length of the CDR3 is 15 residues.

CDR3 nucleotide sequence: TGTGCCAGCAGCTCATTACTAGCGGGATCTAGCACAGATACGCAGTATTTT. It is translated as CASSSLLAGSSTDTQYF. The chain couples TRBV5-4 to TRBJ2-3, with 10 bases lining up with TRBD2. V lost 3 bases and J lost 0; bases outside the gene matches: 7. Germline V gene sequence: CDR1 SGHNT, CDR2 YYREEE (reference sequence). The CDR3 length is 17 residues.

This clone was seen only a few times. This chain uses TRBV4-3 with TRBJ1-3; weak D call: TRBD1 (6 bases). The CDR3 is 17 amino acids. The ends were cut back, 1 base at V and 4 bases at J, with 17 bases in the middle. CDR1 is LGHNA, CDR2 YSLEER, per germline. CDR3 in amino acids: CASSQGVGGAGGNTIYF. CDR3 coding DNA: TGCGCCAGCAGCCAAGGCGTGGGGGGCGCGGGGGGAAACACCATATATTTT.

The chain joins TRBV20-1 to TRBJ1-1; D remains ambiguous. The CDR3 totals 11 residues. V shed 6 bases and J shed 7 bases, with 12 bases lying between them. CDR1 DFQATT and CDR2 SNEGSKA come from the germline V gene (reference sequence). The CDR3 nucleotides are TGCAGTGCAATAGGGTCCCTTGAAGCTTTCTTT. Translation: CSAIGSLEAFF.

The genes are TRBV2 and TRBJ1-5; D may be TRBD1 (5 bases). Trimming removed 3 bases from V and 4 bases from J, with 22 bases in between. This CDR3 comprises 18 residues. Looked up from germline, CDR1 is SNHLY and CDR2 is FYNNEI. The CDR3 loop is CASSDFSPGRHLNQPQHF. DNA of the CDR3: TGTGCCAGCAGTGATTTTTCTCCGGGGCGCCACCTTAATCAGCCCCAGCATTTT.

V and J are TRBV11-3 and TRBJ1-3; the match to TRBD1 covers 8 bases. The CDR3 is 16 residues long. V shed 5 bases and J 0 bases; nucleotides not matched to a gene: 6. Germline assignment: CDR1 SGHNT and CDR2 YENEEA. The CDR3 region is CASSRGQGVSGNTIYF. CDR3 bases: TGTGCCAGCAGCCGCGGACAGGGCGTCTCTGGAAACACCATATATTTT.

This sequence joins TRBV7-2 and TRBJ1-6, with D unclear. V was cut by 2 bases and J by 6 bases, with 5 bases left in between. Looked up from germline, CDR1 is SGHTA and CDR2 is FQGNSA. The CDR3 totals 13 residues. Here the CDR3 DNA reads TGTGCCAGCAGCTTAAATCGTAATTCACCCCTCCACTTT. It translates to CASSLNRNSPLHF.

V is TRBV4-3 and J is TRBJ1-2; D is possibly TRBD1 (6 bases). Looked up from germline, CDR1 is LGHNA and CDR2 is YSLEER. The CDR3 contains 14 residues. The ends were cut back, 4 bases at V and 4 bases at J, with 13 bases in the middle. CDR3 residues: CASSLNREGYGYTF. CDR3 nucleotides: TGCGCCAGCAGCCTCAACAGGGAGGGCTATGGCTACACCTTC.

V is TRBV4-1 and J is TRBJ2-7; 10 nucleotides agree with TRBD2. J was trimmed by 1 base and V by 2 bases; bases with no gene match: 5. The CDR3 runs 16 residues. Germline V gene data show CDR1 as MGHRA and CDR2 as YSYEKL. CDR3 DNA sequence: TGCGCCAGCAGCCAAACACTAGCGGGGCCTTCCTACGAGCAGTACTTC. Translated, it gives CASSQTLAGPSYEQYF.

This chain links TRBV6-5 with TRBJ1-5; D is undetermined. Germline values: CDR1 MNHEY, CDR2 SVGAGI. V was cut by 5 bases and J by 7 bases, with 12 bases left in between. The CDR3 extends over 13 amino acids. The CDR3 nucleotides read TGTGCCAGCAGTCCTCGGGTGGACCAGCCCCAGCATTTT. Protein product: CASSPRVDQPQHF.

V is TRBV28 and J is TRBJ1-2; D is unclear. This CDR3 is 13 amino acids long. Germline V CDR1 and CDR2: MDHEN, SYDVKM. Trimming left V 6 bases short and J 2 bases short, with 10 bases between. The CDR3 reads CASRGSTNYGYTF. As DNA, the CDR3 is TGTGCCAGCAGGGGCAGCACCAACTATGGCTACACCTTC.

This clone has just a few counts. CDR3 region: CASSPGGGSVGETQYF. In DNA form, the CDR3 reads TGTGCCAGCAGCCCAGGGGGGGGATCTGTGGGCGAGACCCAGTACTTC. This rearrangement joins TRBV7-9 to TRBJ2-5; D may be TRBD1 or TRBD2 (7 bases each). This CDR3 has 16 amino acids. The V end was cut by 5 bases, the J end by 5 bases, with 21 bases between. CDR1 and CDR2 from the germline V gene are SEHNR and FQNEAQ (reference sequence).

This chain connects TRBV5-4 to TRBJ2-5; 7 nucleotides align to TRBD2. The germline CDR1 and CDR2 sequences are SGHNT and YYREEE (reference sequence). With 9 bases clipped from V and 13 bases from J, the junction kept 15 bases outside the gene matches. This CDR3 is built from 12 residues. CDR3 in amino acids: CATEGPRGERYF. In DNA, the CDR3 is TGTGCCACCGAGGGTCCCCGGGGGGAGAGGTACTTC.

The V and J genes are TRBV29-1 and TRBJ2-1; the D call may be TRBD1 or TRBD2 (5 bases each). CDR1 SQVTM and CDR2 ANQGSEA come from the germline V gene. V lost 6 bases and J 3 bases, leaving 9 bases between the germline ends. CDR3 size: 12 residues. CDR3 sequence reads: CSVERGYNEQFF. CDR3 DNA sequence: TGCAGCGTCGAGAGGGGCTACAATGAGCAGTTCTTC.

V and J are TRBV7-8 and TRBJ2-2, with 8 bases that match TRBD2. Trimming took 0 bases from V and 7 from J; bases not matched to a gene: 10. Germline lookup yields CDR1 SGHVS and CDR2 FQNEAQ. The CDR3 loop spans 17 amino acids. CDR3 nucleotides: TGTGCCAGCAGCTTAGCGCGTCGGACTAGCCAGGGCGGGGAGCTGTTTTTT. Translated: CASSLARRTSQGGELFF.

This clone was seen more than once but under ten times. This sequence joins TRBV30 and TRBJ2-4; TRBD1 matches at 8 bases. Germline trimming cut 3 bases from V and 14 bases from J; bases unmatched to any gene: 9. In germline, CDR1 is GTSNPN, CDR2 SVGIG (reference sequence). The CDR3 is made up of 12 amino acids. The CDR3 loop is CAWRGDRGEEYF. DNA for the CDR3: TGTGCCTGGAGGGGAGACAGGGGAGAGGAGTACTTC.

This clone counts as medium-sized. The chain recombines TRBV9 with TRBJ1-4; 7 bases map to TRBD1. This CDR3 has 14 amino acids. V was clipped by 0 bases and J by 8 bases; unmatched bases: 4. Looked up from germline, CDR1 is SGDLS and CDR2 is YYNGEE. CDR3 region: CASSVGGGWEKLFF. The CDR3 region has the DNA TGTGCCAGCAGCGTAGGAGGGGGCTGGGAAAAACTGTTTTTT. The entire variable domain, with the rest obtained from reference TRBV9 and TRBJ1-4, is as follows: DSGVTQTPKHLITATGQRVTLRCSPRSGDLSVYWYQQSLDQGLQFLIQYYNGEERAKGNILERFSAQQFPDLHSELNLSSLELGDSALYFCASSVGGGWEKLFFGSGTQLSVL.

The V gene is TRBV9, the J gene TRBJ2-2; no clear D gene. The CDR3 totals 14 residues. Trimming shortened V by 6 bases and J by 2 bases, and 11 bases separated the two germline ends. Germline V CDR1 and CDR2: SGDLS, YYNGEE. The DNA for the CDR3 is TGTGCCAGCACGCGGATAGACAACACCGGGGAGCTGTTTTTT. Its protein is CASTRIDNTGELFF.

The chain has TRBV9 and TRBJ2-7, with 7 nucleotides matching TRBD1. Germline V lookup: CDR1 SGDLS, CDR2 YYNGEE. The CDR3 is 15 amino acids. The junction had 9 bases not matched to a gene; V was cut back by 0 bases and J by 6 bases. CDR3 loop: CASSVGTGVSREQYF. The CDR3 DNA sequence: TGTGCCAGCAGCGTAGGAACAGGGGTCTCGCGCGAGCAGTACTTC.